Following are 4 T cell receptor beta chains from one sample sequenced in a study of shared clonotypes between healthy human individuals. Method: immunoSEQ multiplex PCR; TCRdb's copy keeps in-frame clones and lacks some. This sample has 760,000 or so clones; about 96% occur once, and the top ten carry less than 0.25%. Selected positively for CCR7 and CD45RO-negative, naive CD8 cells excluded terminally differentiated effector memory CD45RA+ cells. Sequenced sample: naive CD8+ T cells sorted from blood. These receptors were obtained from a man under 40 in good health.

This rearrangement joins TRBV27 to TRBJ1-2; D remains unclear. Germline V lookup: CDR1 MNHEY, CDR2 SMNVEV (reference sequence). This CDR3 is built from 13 residues. V was shortened by 6 bases and J by 2 bases, with 10 bases between the two germline ends. The CDR3 sequence is CASRPTLNYGYTF. The DNA for the CDR3 is TGTGCCAGCAGACCTACATTAAACTATGGCTACACCTTC.

The chain uses TRBV19 and TRBJ1-5; TRBD1 might be the D (6 bases). Germline V gives CDR1 LNHDA, CDR2 SQIVND (reference sequence). This CDR3 is 16 amino acids long. Trimming left V 2 bases short and J 6 bases short, with 17 bases between. CDR3 bases: TGTGCCAGTAGTATAAGCGGGGGGCAACTTATTCAGCCCCAGCATTTT. The encoded protein is CASSISGGQLIQPQHF.

The rearrangement uses TRBV7-9 and TRBJ1-5; D may be TRBD1 (5 bases). Per the germline V gene, CDR1 is SEHNR and CDR2 is FQNEAQ (reference sequence). This CDR3 spans 14 amino acids. Trimming took 3 bases from V and 3 from J, leaving 9 bases between them. CDR3 DNA: TGTGCCAGCAGCTTCACAGGTGACAATCAGCCCCAGCATTTT. This translates into CASSFTGDNQPQHF.

This clone was recorded once. This sequence joins TRBV7-2 and TRBJ2-1; TRBD2 aligns across 8 bases. Germline CDR1 is SGHTA and CDR2 is FQGNSA. After removal of 0 bases from V and 8 bases from J, the junction contained 9 bases not matched to a gene. The CDR3 totals 16 residues. The CDR3 sequence is CASSLAMREDIDEQFF. CDR3 sequence (DNA): TGTGCCAGCAGCTTAGCGATGCGGGAGGATATCGATGAGCAGTTCTTC.